Listed below are T cell receptor beta chains from one sample, sequenced in a study of cytomegalovirus exposure and HLA in healthy donors. The protocol was immunoSEQ multiplex PCR, while the TCRdb copy is restricted to in-frame clones and leaves out a portion. The sample includes under 150,000 clones, over 60% of them seen just once. The sequenced sample was PBMCs. Source of these receptors: a man aged 35-49 years in good health and CMV-seropositive. Each CDR3 is given with its conserved first and last residue. Each record gives: D gene, clone size, J gene, V gene, CDR3 DNA, CDR3 protein. The D gene is left open where the match is weak. Clone sizes are given selectively: once, few, many, or a class where the clone is expanded.

D gene: TRBD2
clone size: -
J gene: TRBJ2-1
V gene: TRBV9
CDR3 DNA: TGTGCCAGCAGCCCCCCGAGACTAGCGGGAGACGAGCAGTTCTTC
CDR3 protein: CASSPPRLAGDEQFF

D gene: -
clone size: -
J gene: TRBJ2-1
V gene: TRBV7-3
CDR3 DNA: TGTGCCAGCAGCTTATCGAGGGTTAATGGGAATGAGCAGTTCTTC
CDR3 protein: CASSLSRVNGNEQFF

D gene: TRBD2
clone size: -
J gene: TRBJ2-7
V gene: TRBV25-1
CDR3 DNA: TGTGCCAGCCAAGGGACTAGCGGGAGGCCCTACGAGCAGTACTTC
CDR3 protein: CASQGTSGRPYEQYF

D gene: TRBD2
clone size: -
J gene: TRBJ2-3
V gene: TRBV5-1
CDR3 DNA: TGCGCCAGCAGCTTGACGGGAGGGATGGCAGATACGCAGTATTTT
CDR3 protein: CASSLTGGMADTQYF

D gene: TRBD2
clone size: once
J gene: TRBJ2-2
V gene: TRBV5-4
CDR3 DNA: TGTGCCAGCAGCAAGAGACTAGCGGGAGGGCCCACCGGGGAGCTGTTTTTT
CDR3 protein: CASSKRLAGGPTGELFF

D gene: TRBD1
clone size: -
J gene: TRBJ2-7
V gene: TRBV18
CDR3 DNA: TGTGCCAGCTCACCTCGGGACAGTCTGATGTACGAGCAGTACTTC
CDR3 protein: CASSPRDSLMYEQYF

D gene: -
clone size: -
J gene: TRBJ1-1
V gene: TRBV6-5
CDR3 DNA: TGTGCCAGCAGTTACTCGATCGTACAGGGCAACACTGAAGCTTTCTTT
CDR3 protein: CASSYSIVQGNTEAFF

D gene: -
clone size: -
J gene: TRBJ1-2
V gene: TRBV6-1
CDR3 DNA: TGTGCCAGCAGTGAAGCGGTCCGGGACACCTATGGCTACACCTTC
CDR3 protein: CASSEAVRDTYGYTF

D gene: TRBD2
clone size: -
J gene: TRBJ2-1
V gene: TRBV5-6
CDR3 DNA: TGTGCCAGCAGCTCTAGCGGGAGACCCTACAATGAGCAGTTCTTC
CDR3 protein: CASSSSGRPYNEQFF

D gene: -
clone size: once
J gene: TRBJ1-2
V gene: TRBV27
CDR3 DNA: TGTGCCAGCAGTCCCAGGTGGACCGCGGGGGATGGCTACACCTTC
CDR3 protein: CASSPRWTAGDGYTF

D gene: -
clone size: -
J gene: TRBJ1-2
V gene: TRBV6-5
CDR3 DNA: TGTGCCAGCAGCAATCAGGCAGACCGCCCCCATGGCTACACCTTC
CDR3 protein: CASSNQADRPHGYTF

D gene: TRBD2
clone size: -
J gene: TRBJ2-4
V gene: TRBV6-1
CDR3 DNA: TGTGCCAGCAGTGAGCGGCTAGCGGGTGGCGTGGGGGTAGCCAAAAACATTCAGTACTTT
CDR3 protein: CASSERLAGGVGVAKNIQYF

D gene: TRBD2
clone size: -
J gene: TRBJ2-7
V gene: TRBV28
CDR3 DNA: TGTGCCAGCAGTTTTATTCAGCGGGACCACGAGCAGTACTTC
CDR3 protein: CASSFIQRDHEQYF

D gene: TRBD2
clone size: -
J gene: TRBJ2-5
V gene: TRBV5-4
CDR3 DNA: TGTGCCAGCAGCTTGGGTGTAGCGGGAGAGACCCAGTACTTC
CDR3 protein: CASSLGVAGETQYF

D gene: -
clone size: -
J gene: TRBJ2-1
V gene: TRBV19
CDR3 DNA: TGTGCCAGTAGTATGCAGGGGATCTACAATGAGCAGTTCTTC
CDR3 protein: CASSMQGIYNEQFF

D gene: TRBD2
clone size: -
J gene: TRBJ2-7
V gene: TRBV11-2
CDR3 DNA: TGTGCCAGCAGCTCTCGGGGCCTAGCGGGAGGTCAGCACGAGCAGTACTTC
CDR3 protein: CASSSRGLAGGQHEQYF

D gene: TRBD1
clone size: -
J gene: TRBJ2-7
V gene: TRBV4-2
CDR3 DNA: TGTGCCAGCAGCCAAGGACAGGGAATGTACGAGCAGTACTTC
CDR3 protein: CASSQGQGMYEQYF

D gene: -
clone size: few
J gene: TRBJ2-5
V gene: TRBV7-9
CDR3 DNA: TGTTCCAGCAGCCCCAAGCGGAGAATGCAAGAGACCCAGTACTTC
CDR3 protein: CSSSPKRRMQETQYF

D gene: -
clone size: -
J gene: TRBJ2-2
V gene: TRBV19
CDR3 DNA: TGTGCCAGTAGTCGGCCGGAGAGACTAGCGAACACCGGGGAGCTGTTTTTT
CDR3 protein: CASSRPERLANTGELFF

D gene: -
clone size: -
J gene: TRBJ2-2
V gene: TRBV2
CDR3 DNA: TGTGCCAGCAGTGCAAACAGGGTGGGCACCGGGGAGCTGTTTTTT
CDR3 protein: CASSANRVGTGELFF

D gene: -
clone size: few
J gene: TRBJ2-2
V gene: TRBV19
CDR3 DNA: TGTGCCAGTAGTATAAGGGTAGCGGTCACCGGGGAGCTGTTTTTT
CDR3 protein: CASSIRVAVTGELFF

D gene: -
clone size: -
J gene: TRBJ1-5
V gene: TRBV6-1
CDR3 DNA: TGTGCCAGCATCCCCACAGGGCGGGGGATTCAGCCCCAGCATTTT
CDR3 protein: CASIPTGRGIQPQHF

D gene: -
clone size: -
J gene: TRBJ2-1
V gene: TRBV20-1
CDR3 DNA: TGCAGTGCTAGCCTTAATGAGCAGTTCTTC
CDR3 protein: CSASLNEQFF

D gene: -
clone size: -
J gene: TRBJ1-4
V gene: TRBV9
CDR3 DNA: TGTGCCAGCAGCCCGCTCAGGGGCGGGGGAAAACTGTTTTTT
CDR3 protein: CASSPLRGGGKLFF

D gene: -
clone size: -
J gene: TRBJ2-6
V gene: TRBV19
CDR3 DNA: TGTGCCAGTAGTCCCGGGGGACTGGACTGGGGGGCCAACGTCCTGACTTTC
CDR3 protein: CASSPGGLDWGANVLTF

D gene: -
clone size: -
J gene: TRBJ1-5
V gene: TRBV7-8
CDR3 DNA: TGTGCCAGCAGCCGAACAGGGAATCAGCCCCAGCATTTT
CDR3 protein: CASSRTGNQPQHF

D gene: -
clone size: -
J gene: TRBJ2-4
V gene: TRBV6-5
CDR3 DNA: TGTGCCAGCAATGGGGCGGAAAACATTCAGTACTTC
CDR3 protein: CASNGAENIQYF

D gene: TRBD2
clone size: -
J gene: TRBJ2-7
V gene: TRBV9
CDR3 DNA: TGTGCCAGCAGCGTCGGGGGGTCCTACGAGCAGTACTTC
CDR3 protein: CASSVGGSYEQYF

D gene: -
clone size: -
J gene: TRBJ2-7
V gene: TRBV10-3
CDR3 DNA: TGTGCCATCGCAGGGAACTACGAGCAGTACTTC
CDR3 protein: CAIAGNYEQYF

D gene: TRBD1
clone size: -
J gene: TRBJ2-7
V gene: TRBV29-1
CDR3 DNA: TGCAGCGTTGAGGCGGTAGGGGGCGCCAGCTACGAGCAGTACTTC
CDR3 protein: CSVEAVGGASYEQYF

D gene: -
clone size: -
J gene: TRBJ2-2
V gene: TRBV10-3
CDR3 DNA: TGTGCCATCAGCGGACTCCCGGGAAAGACCGGGGAGCTGTTTTTT
CDR3 protein: CAISGLPGKTGELFF

D gene: -
clone size: -
J gene: TRBJ2-5
V gene: TRBV5-1
CDR3 DNA: TGCGCCAGCAGCTTTGGCAGGGTTGAGGAGACCCAGTACTTC
CDR3 protein: CASSFGRVEETQYF

D gene: TRBD1
clone size: -
J gene: TRBJ2-2
V gene: TRBV19
CDR3 DNA: TGTGCCAGTAGTATTCAGACAGGGTCGGTCGGGGAGCTGTTTTTT
CDR3 protein: CASSIQTGSVGELFF

D gene: -
clone size: -
J gene: TRBJ2-7
V gene: TRBV19
CDR3 DNA: TGTGCCAGTAGTATAGTAGAGGGTAGCACCTACGAGCAGTACTTC
CDR3 protein: CASSIVEGSTYEQYF

D gene: TRBD1
clone size: -
J gene: TRBJ2-7
V gene: TRBV5-6
CDR3 DNA: TGTGCCAGCAGCTTGGAGGGACCGACAGGGCTTTTCTCCTACGAGCAGTACTTC
CDR3 protein: CASSLEGPTGLFSYEQYF

D gene: TRBD2
clone size: -
J gene: TRBJ2-1
V gene: TRBV30
CDR3 DNA: TGTGCCTGCCTGGGGACTAGCGGGAAGAGCTCCTACAATGAGCAGTTCTTC
CDR3 protein: CACLGTSGKSSYNEQFF

D gene: -
clone size: -
J gene: TRBJ1-3
V gene: TRBV11-2
CDR3 DNA: TGTGCCAGCAGCTTAACCGATCGGGGGAACACCATATATTTT
CDR3 protein: CASSLTDRGNTIYF

D gene: -
clone size: -
J gene: TRBJ1-2
V gene: TRBV28
CDR3 DNA: TGTGCCAGCAGTTCCGGGACTGGGAGCTCCAACTATGGCTACACCTTC
CDR3 protein: CASSSGTGSSNYGYTF

D gene: -
clone size: -
J gene: TRBJ2-7
V gene: TRBV6-1
CDR3 DNA: TGTGCCAGCAGTGATACCTCCGGGACTCCAACCTACGAGCAGTACTTC
CDR3 protein: CASSDTSGTPTYEQYF

D gene: -
clone size: few
J gene: TRBJ2-2
V gene: TRBV5-1
CDR3 DNA: TGCGCCAGCAACGTGGAGGGGCGCCTTGAGCTGTTTTTT
CDR3 protein: CASNVEGRLELFF

D gene: -
clone size: -
J gene: TRBJ2-3
V gene: TRBV6-4
CDR3 DNA: TGTGCCAGCAGTGAAGGAGGGGGCGCAGGCACAGATACGCAGTATTTT
CDR3 protein: CASSEGGGAGTDTQYF

D gene: -
clone size: -
J gene: TRBJ1-1
V gene: TRBV7-2
CDR3 DNA: TGTGCCAGCAGCCGGGACTACAGAAACACTGAAGCTTTCTTT
CDR3 protein: CASSRDYRNTEAFF

D gene: TRBD2
clone size: -
J gene: TRBJ2-3
V gene: TRBV28
CDR3 DNA: TGTGCCAGCAGGGGGGGGATGACCGATACGCAGTATTTT
CDR3 protein: CASRGGMTDTQYF

D gene: TRBD2
clone size: -
J gene: TRBJ2-2
V gene: TRBV18
CDR3 DNA: TGTGCCAGCTCACCACCGAGACTAGCGGGAGTAGGCGGGGAGCTGTTTTTT
CDR3 protein: CASSPPRLAGVGGELFF

D gene: -
clone size: -
J gene: TRBJ1-2
V gene: TRBV28
CDR3 DNA: TGTGCCAGCAGTTTTAGGTACAGGTCCCACTATGGCTACACCTTC
CDR3 protein: CASSFRYRSHYGYTF

D gene: -
clone size: -
J gene: TRBJ1-5
V gene: TRBV7-8
CDR3 DNA: TGTGCCAGCAGCCCCGGGGGTGGAGGAAGTCAGCCCCAGCATTTT
CDR3 protein: CASSPGGGGSQPQHF

D gene: -
clone size: few
J gene: TRBJ2-4
V gene: TRBV27
CDR3 DNA: TGTGCCAGCAGTCCTCGATCAGGCACCCTCGTCTCTCAAAACATTCAGTACTTC
CDR3 protein: CASSPRSGTLVSQNIQYF

D gene: TRBD1
clone size: -
J gene: TRBJ1-1
V gene: TRBV19
CDR3 DNA: TGTGCCAGTAGTATATCAGGGGGAGAGGCTTTCTTT
CDR3 protein: CASSISGGEAFF

D gene: -
clone size: -
J gene: TRBJ1-2
V gene: TRBV6-1
CDR3 DNA: TGTGCCAGCAGTGAAGTTGGTGACAGTTACGGCTATGGCTACACCTTC
CDR3 protein: CASSEVGDSYGYGYTF

D gene: -
clone size: few
J gene: TRBJ1-5
V gene: TRBV7-8
CDR3 DNA: TGTGCCAGCAGCTTAGCGGCCAGTAGCAATCAGCCCCAGCATTTT
CDR3 protein: CASSLAASSNQPQHF

D gene: TRBD2
clone size: -
J gene: TRBJ2-1
V gene: TRBV4-1
CDR3 DNA: TGCGCCAGCAGCCAAGTCAGAGGACTAGCGGGTCGCGGTGAGCAGTTCTTC
CDR3 protein: CASSQVRGLAGRGEQFF

D gene: TRBD1
clone size: -
J gene: TRBJ2-6
V gene: TRBV2
CDR3 DNA: TGTGCCAGCAGTTTGGGACAGGTACGCTCTGGGGCCAACGTCCTGACTTTC
CDR3 protein: CASSLGQVRSGANVLTF

D gene: -
clone size: few
J gene: TRBJ2-2
V gene: TRBV19
CDR3 DNA: TGTGCCAGTAGTATAGGCGGCGTATCGAACACCGGGGAGCTGTTTTTT
CDR3 protein: CASSIGGVSNTGELFF

D gene: -
clone size: -
J gene: TRBJ2-5
V gene: TRBV15
CDR3 DNA: TGTGCCACCAGCAGAGAGGACGGAGGAACCCAGTACTTC
CDR3 protein: CATSREDGGTQYF

D gene: -
clone size: few
J gene: TRBJ2-7
V gene: TRBV20-1
CDR3 DNA: TGCAGTGCCTTCCAGGGTGTCGAGCAGTACTTC
CDR3 protein: CSAFQGVEQYF